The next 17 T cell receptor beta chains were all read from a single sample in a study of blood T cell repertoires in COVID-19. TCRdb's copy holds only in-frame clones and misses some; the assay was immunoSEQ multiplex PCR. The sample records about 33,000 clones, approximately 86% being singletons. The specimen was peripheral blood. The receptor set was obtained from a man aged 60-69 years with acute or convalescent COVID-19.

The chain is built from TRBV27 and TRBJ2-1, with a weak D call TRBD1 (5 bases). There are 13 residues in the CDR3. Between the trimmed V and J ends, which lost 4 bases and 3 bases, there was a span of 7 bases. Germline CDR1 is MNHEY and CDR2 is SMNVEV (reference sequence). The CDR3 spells CASSSRVYNEQFF. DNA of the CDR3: TGTGCCAGCAGTTCCAGGGTCTACAATGAGCAGTTCTTC.

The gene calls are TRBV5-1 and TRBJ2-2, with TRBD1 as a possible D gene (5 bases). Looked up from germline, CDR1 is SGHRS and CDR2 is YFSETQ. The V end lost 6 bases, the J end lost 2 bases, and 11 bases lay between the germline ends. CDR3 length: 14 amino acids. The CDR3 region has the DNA TGCGCCAGCATCCTACAGGATAACACCGGGGAGCTGTTTTTT. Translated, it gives CASILQDNTGELFF.

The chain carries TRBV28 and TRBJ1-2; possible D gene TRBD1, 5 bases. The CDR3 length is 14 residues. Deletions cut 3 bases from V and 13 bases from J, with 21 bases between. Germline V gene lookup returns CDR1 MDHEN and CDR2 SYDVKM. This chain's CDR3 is CASSLFVPNGRGTF. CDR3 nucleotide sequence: TGTGCCAGCAGTTTGTTTGTTCCGAACGGGAGGGGCACCTTC.

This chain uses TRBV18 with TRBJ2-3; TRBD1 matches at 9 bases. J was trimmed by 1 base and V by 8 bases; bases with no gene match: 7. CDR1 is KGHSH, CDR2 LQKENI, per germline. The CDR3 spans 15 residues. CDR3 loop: CASTPGDRGTDTQYF. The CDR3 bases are TGTGCCAGCACGCCTGGGGACAGGGGCACAGATACGCAGTATTTT.

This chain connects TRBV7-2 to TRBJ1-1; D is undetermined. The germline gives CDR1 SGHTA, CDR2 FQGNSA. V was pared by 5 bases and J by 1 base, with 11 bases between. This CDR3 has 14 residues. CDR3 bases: TGTGCCAGCAGCCCCGGGAGTACGAACACTGAAGCTTTCTTT. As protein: CASSPGSTNTEAFF.

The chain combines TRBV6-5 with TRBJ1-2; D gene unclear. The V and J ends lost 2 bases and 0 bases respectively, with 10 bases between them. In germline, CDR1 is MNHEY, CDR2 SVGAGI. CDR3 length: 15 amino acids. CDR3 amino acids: CASSYSRQANYGYTF. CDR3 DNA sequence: TGTGCCAGCAGTTACAGCCGCCAAGCTAACTATGGCTACACCTTC.

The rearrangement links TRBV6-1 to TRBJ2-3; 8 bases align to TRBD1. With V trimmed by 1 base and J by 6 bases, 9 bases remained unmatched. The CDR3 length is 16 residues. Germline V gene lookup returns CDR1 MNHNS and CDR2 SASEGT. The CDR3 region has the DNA TGTGCCAGCAGTGAAGTGGGGTTCAGGGGGCGGGATACGCAGTATTTT. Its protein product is CASSEVGFRGRDTQYF.

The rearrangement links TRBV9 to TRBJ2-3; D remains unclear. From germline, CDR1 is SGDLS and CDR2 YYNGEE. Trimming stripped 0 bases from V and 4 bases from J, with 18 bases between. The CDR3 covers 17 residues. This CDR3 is CASSVAPHSPPADTQYF. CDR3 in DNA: TGTGCCAGCAGCGTAGCTCCCCACTCCCCGCCGGCAGATACGCAGTATTTT. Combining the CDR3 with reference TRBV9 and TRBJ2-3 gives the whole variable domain DSGVTQTPKHLITATGQRVTLRCSPRSGDLSVYWYQQSLDQGLQFLIQYYNGEERAKGNILERFSAQQFPDLHSELNLSSLELGDSALYFCASSVAPHSPPADTQYFGPGTRLTVL.

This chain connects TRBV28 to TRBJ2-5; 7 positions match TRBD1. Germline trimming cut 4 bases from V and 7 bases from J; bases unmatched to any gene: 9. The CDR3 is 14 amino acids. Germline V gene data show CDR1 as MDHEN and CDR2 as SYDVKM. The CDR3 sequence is CASSWTGLKGTQYF. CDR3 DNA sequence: TGTGCCAGCAGTTGGACAGGACTCAAGGGGACCCAGTACTTC.

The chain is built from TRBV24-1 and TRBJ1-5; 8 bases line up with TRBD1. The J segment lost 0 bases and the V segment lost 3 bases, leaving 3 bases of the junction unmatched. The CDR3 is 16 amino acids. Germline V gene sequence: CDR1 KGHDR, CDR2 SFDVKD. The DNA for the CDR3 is TGTGCCACCAGTGATCGTACAGGGGGTAGCAATCAGCCCCAGCATTTT. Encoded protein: CATSDRTGGSNQPQHF.

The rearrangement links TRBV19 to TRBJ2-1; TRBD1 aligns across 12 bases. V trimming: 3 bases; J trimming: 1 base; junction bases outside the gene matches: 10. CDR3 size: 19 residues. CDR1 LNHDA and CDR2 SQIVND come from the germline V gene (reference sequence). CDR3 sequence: CASSIRPGQGARSYNEQFF. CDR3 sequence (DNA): TGTGCCAGTAGTATTCGTCCGGGACAGGGGGCGCGGTCCTACAATGAGCAGTTCTTC.

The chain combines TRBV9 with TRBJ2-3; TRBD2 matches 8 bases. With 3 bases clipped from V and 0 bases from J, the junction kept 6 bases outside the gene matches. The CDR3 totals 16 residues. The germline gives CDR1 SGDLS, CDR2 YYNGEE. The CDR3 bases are TGTGCCAGCAGCGGCGGACTAGCCGCGAGCACAGATACGCAGTATTTT. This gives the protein CASSGGLAASTDTQYF.

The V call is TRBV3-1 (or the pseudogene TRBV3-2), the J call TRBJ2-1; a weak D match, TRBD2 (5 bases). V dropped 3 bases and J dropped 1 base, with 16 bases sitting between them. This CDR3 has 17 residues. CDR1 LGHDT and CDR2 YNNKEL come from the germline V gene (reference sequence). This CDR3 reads CASSHGRSSRSYNEQFF. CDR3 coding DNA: TGTGCCAGCAGCCATGGGCGGTCTAGCCGATCCTACAATGAGCAGTTCTTC.

The CDR3 DNA follows: TGTGCCAGCAGCGTAGCCCCAGGGGGAAAGTCCGGGGAGCTGTTTTTT. Translating it yields CASSVAPGGKSGELFF. The J gene is TRBJ2-2, the V gene TRBV9; 7 bases map to TRBD1. V was clipped by 0 bases and J by 6 bases; unmatched bases: 8. The CDR3 runs 16 residues. Germline CDR1 SGDLS, CDR2 YYNGEE.

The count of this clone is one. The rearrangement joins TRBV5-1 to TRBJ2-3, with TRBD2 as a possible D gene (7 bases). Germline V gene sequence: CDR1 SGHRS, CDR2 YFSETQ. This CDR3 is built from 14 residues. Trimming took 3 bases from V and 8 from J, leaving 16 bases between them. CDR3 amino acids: CASSSDGGQVTQYF. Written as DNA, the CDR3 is TGCGCCAGCAGCTCAGACGGGGGGCAAGTTACGCAGTATTTT.

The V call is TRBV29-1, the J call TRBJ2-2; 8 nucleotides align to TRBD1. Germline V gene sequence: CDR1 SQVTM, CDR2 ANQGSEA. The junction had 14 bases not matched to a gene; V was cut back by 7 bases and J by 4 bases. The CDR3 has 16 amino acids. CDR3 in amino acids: CSALKWSGGLTGELFF. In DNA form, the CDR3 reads TGCAGCGCCCTAAAGTGGTCAGGGGGCCTCACCGGGGAGCTGTTTTTT.

The CDR3 protein is CASSYNPGGGWEQYF. In DNA, the CDR3 is TGTGCCAGCAGTTACAATCCAGGGGGAGGTTGGGAGCAGTACTTC. The rearrangement uses TRBV6-5 and TRBJ2-7; tentatively, D is TRBD1 (7 bases). This CDR3 has 15 amino acids. Between the trimmed V and J ends, which lost 2 bases and 7 bases, there was a span of 18 bases. The germline gives CDR1 MNHEY, CDR2 SVGAGI.